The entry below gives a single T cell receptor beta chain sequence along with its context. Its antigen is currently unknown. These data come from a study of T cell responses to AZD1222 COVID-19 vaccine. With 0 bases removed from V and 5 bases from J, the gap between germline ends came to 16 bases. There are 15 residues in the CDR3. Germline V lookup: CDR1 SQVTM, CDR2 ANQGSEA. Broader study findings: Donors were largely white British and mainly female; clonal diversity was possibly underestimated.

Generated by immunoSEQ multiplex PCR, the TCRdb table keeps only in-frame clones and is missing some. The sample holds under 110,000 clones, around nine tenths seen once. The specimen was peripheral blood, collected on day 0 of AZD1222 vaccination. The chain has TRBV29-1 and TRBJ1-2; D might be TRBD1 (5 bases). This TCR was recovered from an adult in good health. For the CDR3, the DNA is TGCAGCGTTGAAGATGGGGACCGCGGGGGATATGGCTACACCTTC. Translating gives CSVEDGDRGGYGYTF.